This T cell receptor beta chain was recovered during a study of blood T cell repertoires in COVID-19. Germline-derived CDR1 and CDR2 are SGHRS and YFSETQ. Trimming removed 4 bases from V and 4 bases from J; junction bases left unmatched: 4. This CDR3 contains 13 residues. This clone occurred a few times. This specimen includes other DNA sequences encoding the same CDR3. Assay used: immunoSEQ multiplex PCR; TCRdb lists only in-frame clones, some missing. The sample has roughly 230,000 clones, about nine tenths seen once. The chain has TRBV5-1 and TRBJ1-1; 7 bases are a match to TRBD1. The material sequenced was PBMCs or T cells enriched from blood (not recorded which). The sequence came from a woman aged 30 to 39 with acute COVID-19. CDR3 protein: CASSPAGGTEAFF. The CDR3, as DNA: TGCGCCAGCAGCCCTGCAGGGGGCACTGAAGCTTTCTTT.